Listed below are T cell receptor beta chains from one sample, sequenced in a study of cytomegalovirus exposure and HLA in healthy donors. Produced via immunoSEQ multiplex PCR; TCRdb's table is partial and in-frame only. The sample gives roughly 100,000 clones, around 82% of which show up once; less than 0.95% is in the top ten. Material: PBMCs. These receptors all come from a woman aged 60 to 75 in good health and CMV-seronegative. Each CDR3 is given with its conserved first and last residue. Fields, in order: clone size, V gene, CDR3 protein. Clone size is stated in some rows and not others, as once, few, many or a class when expanded.

size: .; V: TRBV2; CDR3: CATRLAGGSNEQFF
size: .; V: TRBV7-2; CDR3: CASSLGGPTSYEQYF
size: .; V: TRBV28; CDR3: CASSWAGISNQPQHF
size: .; V: TRBV7-9; CDR3: CASSLAGEGNEQFF
size: few; V: TRBV6-5; CDR3: CASSYRQASNQPQHF
size: few; V: TRBV6-5; CDR3: CASSLGQVNTEAFF
size: .; V: TRBV29-1; CDR3: CSLCKQYF
size: .; V: TRBV10-2; CDR3: CASSAQGAGDEKLFF
size: .; V: TRBV30; CDR3: CAWRALAGDTDTQYF
size: .; V: TRBV7-2; CDR3: CASSVGGDLYEQYF
size: .; V: TRBV7-2; CDR3: CASSSERNSGRDTQYF
size: .; V: TRBV4-1; CDR3: CASSQEEWTEAFF
size: .; V: TRBV9; CDR3: CASSAGGRGGDEQYF
size: .; V: TRBV5-6; CDR3: CASSWGTGASYEQYF
size: .; V: TRBV27; CDR3: CASSSGTGEGKLFF
size: .; V: TRBV9; CDR3: CASSVEWTSDAQYF
size: .; V: TRBV6-5; CDR3: CASSYSIASGSYEQYF
size: .; V: TRBV6-5; CDR3: CASRRQLNEKLFF
size: .; V: TRBV30; CDR3: CACGQGDTGELFF
size: .; V: TRBV2; CDR3: CASRNRYGTLSGNTIYF
size: .; V: TRBV12-5; CDR3: CASGLNRVDEQFF
size: .; V: TRBV7-9; CDR3: CASSSRVNYGYTF
size: once; V: TRBV5-1; CDR3: CASSLEIGETEAFF
size: .; V: TRBV10-3; CDR3: CAISDSGGFRGYEQYF
size: few; V: TRBV7-2; CDR3: CASSPGSGHSEQYF
size: .; V: TRBV7-2; CDR3: CASSSRGNTEAFF
size: once; V: TRBV5-1; CDR3: CASRAFTGSGEQYF
size: .; V: TRBV2; CDR3: CASSPRTSGGETQYF
size: few; V: TRBV29-1; CDR3: CSVDAGDEKLFF
size: .; V: TRBV2; CDR3: CASSDTGRQEKLFF
size: .; V: TRBV5-4; CDR3: CASSPEGLAGGGNEQFF
size: .; V: TRBV14; CDR3: CASRTSQGRVHAAPKNIQYF
size: .; V: TRBV30; CDR3: CAWTGTSSSYEQYF
size: .; V: TRBV28; CDR3: CASSPNDRGYGYTF
size: .; V: TRBV4-1; CDR3: CASSQLQGVNQPQHF
size: .; V: TRBV15; CDR3: CATSVNRGRETQYF
size: .; V: TRBV7-6; CDR3: CASSLGSPTGLGANVLTF
size: .; V: TRBV6-5; CDR3: CASSSTGVDEQYF
size: .; V: TRBV9; CDR3: CASSATGTASYEQYF
size: .; V: TRBV6-1; CDR3: CASSEPPGNSNQPQHF
size: .; V: TRBV6-6; CDR3: CASSYRQGNEKLFF
size: .; V: TRBV11-2; CDR3: CASSQGTSGDYNEQFF
size: few; V: TRBV19; CDR3: CASSSDGLSTDTQYF